This T cell receptor (beta chain) was captured by sequencing in a study of shared clonotypes between healthy human individuals. Sequencing was performed with immunoSEQ multiplex PCR; in TCRdb, only in-frame clones are kept and a portion is missing. The table records 2,500,000 or so clones, 85% to 95% of them present only once. V shed 4 bases and J 4 bases; nucleotides not matched to a gene: 4. Germline-derived CDR1 and CDR2 are LNHDA and SQIVND (reference sequence). This CDR3 contains 14 residues. Specimen: naive CD4+ T cells sorted from blood. Subset noted: CD45RA+ positively selected. The receptor's source is a man between 18 and 35 years old in good health. The chain carries TRBV19 and TRBJ1-3; 7 bases agree with TRBD1. The CDR3 coding sequence is TGTGCCAGTAGTAAGGGGACAGCGGGAAACACCATATATTTT. Protein product: CASSKGTAGNTIYF.